This T cell receptor beta chain was captured by sequencing in a study of blood T cell repertoires in COVID-19. About the research overall: COVID-19 samples, acute and convalescent, were from the United States, Italy and Spain. PBMCs, B-cell-depleted T cells, or T cells provided the cDNA or gDNA that made up the material.

As processed by the authors: Amplification of reference gene primers provided the estimated nucleated cell counts. Sequencing was performed with immunoSEQ multiplex PCR; in TCRdb, only in-frame clones are kept and a portion is missing. The V and J calls and the clone size are those of that table, but D and trimming were determined from the DNA. The table includes 100,000 to 130,000 clones, roughly four fifths detected once. The CDR3 consists of 15 residues. Trimming took 6 bases from V and 14 from J; bases not matched to a gene: 14. Germline CDR1 is SNHLY and CDR2 is FYNNEI. V and J are TRBV2 and TRBJ1-6, with 9 bases fitting TRBD1. This TCR derives from a woman in her 70s with acute or convalescent COVID-19. The specimen sequenced was peripheral blood. The CDR3 DNA reads TGTGCCAGCAGACTCAAGGGACAGGGATCGGCCACCCTCCACTTT. Protein: CASRLKGQGSATLHF. The full variable domain, its missing parts supplied by reference TRBV2 and TRBJ1-6, is EPEVTQTPSHQVTQMGQEVILRCVPISNHLYFYWYRQILGQKVEFLVSFYNNEISEKSEIFDDQFSVERPDGSNFTLKIRSTKLEDSAMYFCASRLKGQGSATLHFGNGTRLTVT.